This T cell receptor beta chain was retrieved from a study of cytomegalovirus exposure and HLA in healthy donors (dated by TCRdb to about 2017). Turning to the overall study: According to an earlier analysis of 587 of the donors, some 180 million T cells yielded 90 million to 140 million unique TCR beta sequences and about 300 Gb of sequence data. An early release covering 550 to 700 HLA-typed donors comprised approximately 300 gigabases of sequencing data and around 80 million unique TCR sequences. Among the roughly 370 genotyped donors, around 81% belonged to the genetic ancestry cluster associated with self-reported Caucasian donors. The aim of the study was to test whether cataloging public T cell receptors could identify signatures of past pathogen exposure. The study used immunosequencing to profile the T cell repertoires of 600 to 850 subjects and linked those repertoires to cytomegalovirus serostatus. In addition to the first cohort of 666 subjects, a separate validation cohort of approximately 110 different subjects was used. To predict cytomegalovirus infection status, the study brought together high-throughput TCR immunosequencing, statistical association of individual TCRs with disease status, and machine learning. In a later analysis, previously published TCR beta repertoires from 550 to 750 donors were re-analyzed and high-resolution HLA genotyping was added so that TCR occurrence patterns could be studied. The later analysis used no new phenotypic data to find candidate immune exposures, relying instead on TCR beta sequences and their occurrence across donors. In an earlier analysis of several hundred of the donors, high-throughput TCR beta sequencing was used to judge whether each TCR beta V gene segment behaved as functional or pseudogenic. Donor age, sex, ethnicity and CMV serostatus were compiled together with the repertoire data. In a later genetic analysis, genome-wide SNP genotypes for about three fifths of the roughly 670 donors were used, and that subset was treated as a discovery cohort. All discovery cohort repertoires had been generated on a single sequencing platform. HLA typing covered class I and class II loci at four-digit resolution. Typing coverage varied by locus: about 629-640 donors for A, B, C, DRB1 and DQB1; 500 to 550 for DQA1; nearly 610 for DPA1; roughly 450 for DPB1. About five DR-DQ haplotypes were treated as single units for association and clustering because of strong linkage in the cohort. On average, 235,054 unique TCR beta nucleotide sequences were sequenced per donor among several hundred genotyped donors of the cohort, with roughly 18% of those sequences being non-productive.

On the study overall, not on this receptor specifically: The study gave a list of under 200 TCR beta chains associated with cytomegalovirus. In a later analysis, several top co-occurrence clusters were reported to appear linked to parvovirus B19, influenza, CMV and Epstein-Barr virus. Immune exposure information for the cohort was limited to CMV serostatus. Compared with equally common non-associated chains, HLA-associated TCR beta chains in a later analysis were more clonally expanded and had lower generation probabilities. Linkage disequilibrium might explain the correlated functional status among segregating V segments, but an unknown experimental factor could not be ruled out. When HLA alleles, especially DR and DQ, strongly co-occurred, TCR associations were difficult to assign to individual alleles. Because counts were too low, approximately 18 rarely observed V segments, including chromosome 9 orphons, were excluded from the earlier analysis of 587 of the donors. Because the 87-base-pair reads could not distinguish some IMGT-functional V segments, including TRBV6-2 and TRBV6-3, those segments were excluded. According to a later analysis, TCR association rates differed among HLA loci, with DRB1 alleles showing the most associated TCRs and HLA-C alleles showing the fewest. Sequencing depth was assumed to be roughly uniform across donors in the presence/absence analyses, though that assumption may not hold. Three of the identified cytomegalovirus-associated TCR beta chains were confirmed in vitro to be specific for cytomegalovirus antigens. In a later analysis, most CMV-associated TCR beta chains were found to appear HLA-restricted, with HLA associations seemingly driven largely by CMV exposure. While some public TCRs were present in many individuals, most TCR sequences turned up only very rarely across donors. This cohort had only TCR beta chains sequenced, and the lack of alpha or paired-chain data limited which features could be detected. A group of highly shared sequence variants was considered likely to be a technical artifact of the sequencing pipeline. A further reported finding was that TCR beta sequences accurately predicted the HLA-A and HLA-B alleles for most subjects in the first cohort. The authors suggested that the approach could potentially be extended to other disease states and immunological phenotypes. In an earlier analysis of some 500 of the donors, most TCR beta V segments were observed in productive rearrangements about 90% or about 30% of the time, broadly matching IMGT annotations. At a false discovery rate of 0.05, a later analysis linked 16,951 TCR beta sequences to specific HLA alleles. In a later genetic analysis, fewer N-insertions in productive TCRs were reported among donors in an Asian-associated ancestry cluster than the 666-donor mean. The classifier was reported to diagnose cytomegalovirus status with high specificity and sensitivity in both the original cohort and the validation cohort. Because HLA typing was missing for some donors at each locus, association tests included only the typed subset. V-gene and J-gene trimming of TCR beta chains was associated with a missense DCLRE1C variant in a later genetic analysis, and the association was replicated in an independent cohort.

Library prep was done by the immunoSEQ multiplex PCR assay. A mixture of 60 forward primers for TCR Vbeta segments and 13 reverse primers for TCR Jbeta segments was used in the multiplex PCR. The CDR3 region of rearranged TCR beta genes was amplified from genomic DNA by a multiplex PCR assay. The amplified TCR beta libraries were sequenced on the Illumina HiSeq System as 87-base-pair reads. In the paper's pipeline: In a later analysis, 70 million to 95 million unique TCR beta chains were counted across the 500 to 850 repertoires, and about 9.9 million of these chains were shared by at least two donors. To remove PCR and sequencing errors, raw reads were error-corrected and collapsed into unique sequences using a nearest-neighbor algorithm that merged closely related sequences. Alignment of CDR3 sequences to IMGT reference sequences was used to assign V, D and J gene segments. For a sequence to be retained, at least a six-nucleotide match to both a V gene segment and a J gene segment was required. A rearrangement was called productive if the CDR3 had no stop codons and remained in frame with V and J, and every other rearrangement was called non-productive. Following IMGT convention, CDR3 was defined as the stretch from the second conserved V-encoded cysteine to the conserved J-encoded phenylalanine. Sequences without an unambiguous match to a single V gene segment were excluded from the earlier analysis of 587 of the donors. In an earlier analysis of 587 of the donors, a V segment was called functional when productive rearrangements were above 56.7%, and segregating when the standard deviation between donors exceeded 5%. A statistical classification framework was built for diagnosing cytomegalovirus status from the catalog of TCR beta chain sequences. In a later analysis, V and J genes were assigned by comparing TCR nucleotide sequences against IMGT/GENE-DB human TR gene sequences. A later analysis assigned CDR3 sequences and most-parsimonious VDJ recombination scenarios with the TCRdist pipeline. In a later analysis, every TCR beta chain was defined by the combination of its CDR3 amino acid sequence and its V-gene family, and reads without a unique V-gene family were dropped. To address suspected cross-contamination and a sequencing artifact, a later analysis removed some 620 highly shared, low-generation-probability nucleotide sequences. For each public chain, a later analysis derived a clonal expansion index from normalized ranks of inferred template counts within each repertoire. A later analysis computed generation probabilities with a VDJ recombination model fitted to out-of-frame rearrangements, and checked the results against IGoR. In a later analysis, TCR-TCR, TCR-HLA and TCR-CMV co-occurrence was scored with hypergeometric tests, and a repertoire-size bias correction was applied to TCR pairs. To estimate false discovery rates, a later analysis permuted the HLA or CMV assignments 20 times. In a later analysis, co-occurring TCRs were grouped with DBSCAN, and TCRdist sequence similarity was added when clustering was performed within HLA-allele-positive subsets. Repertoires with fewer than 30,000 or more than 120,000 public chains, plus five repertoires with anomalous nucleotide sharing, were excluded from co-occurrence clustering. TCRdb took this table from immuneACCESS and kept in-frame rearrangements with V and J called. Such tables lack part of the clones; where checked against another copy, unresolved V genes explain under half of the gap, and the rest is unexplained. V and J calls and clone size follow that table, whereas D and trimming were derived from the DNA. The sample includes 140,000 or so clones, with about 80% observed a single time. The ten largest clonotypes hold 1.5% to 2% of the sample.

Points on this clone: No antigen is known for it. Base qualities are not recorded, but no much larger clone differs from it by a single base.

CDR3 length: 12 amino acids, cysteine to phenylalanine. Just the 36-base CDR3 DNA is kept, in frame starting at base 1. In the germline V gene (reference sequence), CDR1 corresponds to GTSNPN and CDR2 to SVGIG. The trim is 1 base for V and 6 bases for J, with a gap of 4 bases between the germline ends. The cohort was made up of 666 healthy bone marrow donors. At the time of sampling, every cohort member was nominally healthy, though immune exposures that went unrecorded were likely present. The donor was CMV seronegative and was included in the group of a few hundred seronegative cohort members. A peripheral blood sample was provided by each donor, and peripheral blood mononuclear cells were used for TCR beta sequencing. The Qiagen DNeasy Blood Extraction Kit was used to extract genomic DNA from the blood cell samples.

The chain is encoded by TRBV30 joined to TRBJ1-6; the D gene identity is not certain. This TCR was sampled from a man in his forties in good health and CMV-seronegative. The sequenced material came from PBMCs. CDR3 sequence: CAWSGSNSPLHF. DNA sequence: TGTGCCTGGAGTGGTAGTAATTCACCCCTCCACTTT. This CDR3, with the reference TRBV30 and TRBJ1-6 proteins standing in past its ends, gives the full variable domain SQTIHQWPATLVQPVGSPLSLECTVEGTSNPNLYWYRQAAGRGLQLLFYSVGIGQISSEVPQNLSASRPQDRQFILSSKKLLLSDSGFYLCAWSGSNSPLHFGNGTRLTVT.